These 6 T cell receptor beta chains originate from one sample sequenced in a study of cytomegalovirus exposure and HLA in healthy donors. Clones were sequenced by immunoSEQ multiplex PCR, and TCRdb holds only the in-frame ones, with some missing. The sample carries 98,000 or so clones, 95% recorded once. Sequenced material: PBMCs. Every receptor here comes from a woman between 18 and 30 years old in good health and CMV-seronegative.

The gene calls are TRBV23-1 and TRBJ2-1; possibly TRBD1 for D (6 bases). TRBV23-1 is marked as an open reading frame, function uncertain. The length of the CDR3 is 19 residues. Trimming left V 2 bases short and J 0 bases short, with 20 bases between. The CDR3: CASSQGQIYPRSSYNEQFF. DNA for the CDR3: TGCGCCAGCAGTCAAGGACAGATTTACCCCCGCAGCTCCTACAATGAGCAGTTCTTC.

V usage is TRBV28 and J usage is TRBJ1-5; no clear D. The CDR3 is 12 residues long. Trimming removed 6 bases from V and 6 bases from J, with 9 bases in between. Per the germline V gene, CDR1 is MDHEN and CDR2 is SYDVKM. This chain's CDR3 is CASREDSQPQHF. DNA of the CDR3: TGTGCCAGCAGAGAGGATTCTCAGCCCCAGCATTTT.

The chain uses TRBV13 and TRBJ1-6; 9 nucleotides agree with TRBD1. This CDR3 is built from 16 residues. The V segment lost 3 bases and the J segment 7 bases; nucleotides outside the gene matches: 7. Germline CDR1 reads PRHDT; CDR2 reads FYEKMQ (reference sequence). The CDR3 region is CASSLAGQGLNSPLHF. The DNA for the CDR3 is TGTGCCAGCAGCTTGGCAGGACAGGGGCTGAATTCACCCCTCCACTTT.

In this sample, this clone turned up once. V usage is TRBV25-1 and J usage is TRBJ1-2; D might be TRBD1 (6 bases). V was shortened by 8 bases and J by 1 base, with 11 bases between the two germline ends. The CDR3 has 13 amino acids. Looked up from germline, CDR1 is MGHDK and CDR2 is SYGVNS. DNA of the CDR3: TGTGCCAGCGAGGGGACAAGTAACTATGGCTACACCTTC. Encoded protein: CASEGTSNYGYTF.

The chain has TRBV4-1 and TRBJ1-3; 9 nucleotides align to TRBD1. The CDR3 covers 18 residues. With V trimmed by 1 base and J by 2 bases, 9 bases remained unmatched. Germline CDR1 MGHRA, CDR2 YSYEKL. The CDR3, as DNA: TGCGCCAGCAGCCAAGTCCCCCAACAGGGGGCCACTGGAAACACCATATATTTT. Protein sequence: CASSQVPQQGATGNTIYF.

V is TRBV10-3 and J is TRBJ2-7; unclear D gene. V was clipped by 6 bases and J by 3 bases, with 9 bases between them. Looked up from germline, CDR1 is ENHRY and CDR2 is SYGVKD. The CDR3 spans 12 residues. The CDR3 reads CAISETIYEQYF. CDR3 nucleotides: TGTGCCATCAGCGAGACAATCTACGAGCAGTACTTC.